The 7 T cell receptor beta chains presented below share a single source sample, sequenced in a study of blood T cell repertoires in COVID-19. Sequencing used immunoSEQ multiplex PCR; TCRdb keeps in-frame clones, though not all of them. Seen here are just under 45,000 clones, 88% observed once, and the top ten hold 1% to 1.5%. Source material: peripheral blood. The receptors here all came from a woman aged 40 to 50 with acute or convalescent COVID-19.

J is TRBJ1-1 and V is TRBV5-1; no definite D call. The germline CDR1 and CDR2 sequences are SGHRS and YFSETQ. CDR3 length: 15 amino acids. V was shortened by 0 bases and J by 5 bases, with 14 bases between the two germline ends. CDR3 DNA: TGCGCCAGCAGCTTGGGACCCACTCGAGGAACTGAAGCTTTCTTT. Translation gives CASSLGPTRGTEAFF.

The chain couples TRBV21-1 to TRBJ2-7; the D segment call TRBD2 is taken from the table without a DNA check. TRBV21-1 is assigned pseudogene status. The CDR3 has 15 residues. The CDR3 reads CASRTPSGSHYEQYF. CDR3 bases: TGTGCCAGCAGAACGCCGTCGGGATCCCACTACGAGCAGTACTTC.

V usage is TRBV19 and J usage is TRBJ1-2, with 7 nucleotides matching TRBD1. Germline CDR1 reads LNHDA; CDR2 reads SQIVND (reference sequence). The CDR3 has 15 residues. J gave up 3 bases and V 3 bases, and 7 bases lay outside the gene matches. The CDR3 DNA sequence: TGTGCCAGTAGTATCCCCCGACAGGGAGACTATGGCTACACCTTC. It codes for CASSIPRQGDYGYTF.

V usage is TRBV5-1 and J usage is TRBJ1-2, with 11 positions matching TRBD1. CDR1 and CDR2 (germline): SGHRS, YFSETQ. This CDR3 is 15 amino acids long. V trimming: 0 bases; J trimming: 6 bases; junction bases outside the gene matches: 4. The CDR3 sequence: CASSLGTGGAHGYTF. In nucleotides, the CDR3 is TGCGCCAGCAGCTTGGGGACAGGGGGCGCCCATGGCTACACCTTC.

The CDR3 bases are TGTGCCACTCAGTGGGGGCGTTTAGCCAAAAACATTCAGTACTTC. This translates into CATQWGRLAKNIQYF. V gene TRBV28 combines with J gene TRBJ2-4, with D tentatively TRBD1 (6 bases). Per germline, CDR1 MDHEN and CDR2 SYDVKM. The V and J ends lost 10 bases and 0 bases respectively, with 16 bases between them. The CDR3 is made up of 15 amino acids.

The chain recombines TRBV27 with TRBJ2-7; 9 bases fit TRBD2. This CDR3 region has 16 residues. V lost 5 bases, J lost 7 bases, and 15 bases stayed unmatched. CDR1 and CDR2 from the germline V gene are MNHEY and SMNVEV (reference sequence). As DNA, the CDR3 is TGTGCCAGCAGTCCCCGACCGGCGGGAGGGCCAAGGGAGCAGTACTTC. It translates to CASSPRPAGGPREQYF.

The CDR3 DNA reads as TGTGCCAGCAAGACTAGCGGGGGCAATGAGCAGTTCTTC. Residues: CASKTSGGNEQFF. The gene calls are TRBV6-5 and TRBJ2-1; TRBD2 matches at 12 bases. Germline CDR1 is MNHEY and CDR2 is SVGAGI. After removal of 7 bases from V and 6 bases from J, the junction contained 1 base not matched to a gene. The CDR3 consists of 13 residues.